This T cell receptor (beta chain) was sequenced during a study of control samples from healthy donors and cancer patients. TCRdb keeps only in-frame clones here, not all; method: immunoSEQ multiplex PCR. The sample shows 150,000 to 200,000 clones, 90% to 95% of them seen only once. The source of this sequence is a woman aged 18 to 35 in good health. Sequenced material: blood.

CDR3 sequence: CASSLQGASEKLFF. CDR3 nucleotide sequence: TGTGCCAGCAGCTTACAGGGGGCGAGTGAAAAACTGTTTTTT. The chain carries TRBV7-9 and TRBJ1-4; 8 bases agree with TRBD1. From germline, CDR1 is SEHNR and CDR2 FQNEAQ (reference sequence). Trimming cost V 2 bases and J 7 bases; bases outside gene matches: 3. The CDR3 covers 14 residues.